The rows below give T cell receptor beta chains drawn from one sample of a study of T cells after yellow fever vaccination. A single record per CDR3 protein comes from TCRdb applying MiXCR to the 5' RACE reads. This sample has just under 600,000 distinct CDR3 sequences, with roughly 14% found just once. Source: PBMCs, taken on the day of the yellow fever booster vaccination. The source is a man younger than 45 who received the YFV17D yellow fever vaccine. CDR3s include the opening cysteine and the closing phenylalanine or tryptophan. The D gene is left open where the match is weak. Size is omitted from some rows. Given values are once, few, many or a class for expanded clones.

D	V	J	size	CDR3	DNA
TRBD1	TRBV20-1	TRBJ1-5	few	CSVTTGTDRNQPQHF	TGCAGTGTCACGACAGGGACAGACCGCAATCAGCCCCAGCATTTT
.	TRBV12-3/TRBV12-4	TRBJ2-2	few	CASSLIFPGELFF	TGTGCCAGCAGTTTAATTTTCCCCGGGGAGCTGTTTTTT
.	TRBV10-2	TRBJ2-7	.	CASSGQAYEQNF	TGCGCCAGCAGTGGACAGGCCTACGAGCAGAACTTC
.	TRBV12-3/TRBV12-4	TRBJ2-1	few	CASRSLSLGYNEQFF	TGTGCCAGCAGGTCTCTGTCTTTGGGTTACAATGAGCAGTTCTTC
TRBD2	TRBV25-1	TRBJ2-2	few	CASSEFRGAGDGGELFF	TGTGCCAGCAGTGAATTTCGAGGTGCGGGGGACGGCGGGGAGCTGTTTTTT
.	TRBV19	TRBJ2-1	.	CASRPGTSGNEQFF	TGTGCCAGTAGGCCAGGGACCTCCGGCAATGAGCAGTTCTTC
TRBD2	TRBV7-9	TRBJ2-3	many	CASSLGLAGEDTQYF	TGTGCCAGCAGCTTAGGACTAGCGGGAGAAGATACGCAGTATTTT
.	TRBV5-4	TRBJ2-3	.	CASSLWRTEDTQYF	TGTGCCAGCAGCTTGTGGCGGACGGAAGATACGCAGTATTTT
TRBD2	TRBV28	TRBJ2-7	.	CASSPTTSGQYF	TGTGCCAGCAGTCCAACGACTAGCGGGCAGTACTTC
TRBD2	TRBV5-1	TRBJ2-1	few	CASSLRGLANNEQFF	TGCGCCAGCAGCTTGAGGGGACTAGCTAACAATGAGCAGTTCTTC
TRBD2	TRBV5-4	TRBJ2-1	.	CASSYITGTMYNEQFF	TGTGCCAGCAGCTACATCACCGGGACTATGTACAATGAGCAGTTCTTC
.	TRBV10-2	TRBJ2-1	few	CASSEQLTGGGNEQFF	TGCGCCAGCAGTGAGCAACTTACAGGGGGAGGGAATGAGCAGTTCTTC
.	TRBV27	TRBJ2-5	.	CASSSPYQETQYF	TGTGCCAGCAGTTCGCCGTACCAAGAGACCCAGTACTTC
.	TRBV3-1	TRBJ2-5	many	CASSQTISGTQYF	TGTGCCAGCAGCCAAACGATCAGTGGGACCCAGTACTTC
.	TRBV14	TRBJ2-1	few	CASSYGQFSYNEQFF	TGTGCCAGCAGCTACGGACAATTCTCCTACAATGAGCAGTTCTTC
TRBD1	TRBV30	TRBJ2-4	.	CAWSAGQGVNIQYF	TGTGCCTGGAGTGCCGGACAGGGGGTAAACATTCAGTACTTC
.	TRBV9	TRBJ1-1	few	CASSMDPSNTEAFF	TGTGCCAGCAGCATGGACCCTTCGAACACTGAAGCTTTCTTT
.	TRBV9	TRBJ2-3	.	CASSVKTGTDTQYF	TGTGCCAGCAGCGTCAAGACAGGAACAGATACGCAGTATTTT
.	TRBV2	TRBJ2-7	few	CASTGQGRNEQYF	TGTGCCAGCACGGGGCAGGGGCGGAACGAGCAGTACTTC
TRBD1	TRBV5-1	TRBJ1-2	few	CASSLGDRASVGGGYTF	TGCGCCAGCAGCTTGGGGGACAGGGCTTCTGTCGGCGGTGGCTACACCTTC
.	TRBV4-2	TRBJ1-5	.	CASSQDPPSKWPQHF	TGTGCCAGCAGCCAAGATCCCCCCTCGAAGTGGCCCCAGCATTTT
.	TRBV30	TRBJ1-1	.	CAWSLGRWNTEAFF	TGTGCCTGGAGCCTGGGACGGTGGAACACTGAAGCTTTCTTT
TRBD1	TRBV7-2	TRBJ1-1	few	CASSLGQGAEAFF	TGTGCCAGCAGCCTAGGACAGGGGGCTGAAGCTTTCTTT
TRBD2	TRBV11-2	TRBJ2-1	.	CASSFAGHPGGKFF	TGTGCCAGCAGCTTCGCGGGGCACCCGGGAGGAAAGTTCTTC
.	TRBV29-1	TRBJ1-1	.	CSAGFDTEAFF	TGCAGCGCGGGATTTGACACTGAAGCTTTCTTT
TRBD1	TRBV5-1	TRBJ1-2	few	CASSSDRGNYGYTF	TGCGCCAGCAGCTCGGACAGGGGCAACTATGGCTACACCTTC
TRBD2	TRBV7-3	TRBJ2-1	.	CASSLRPSTSGRKRGTLYNEQFF	TGTGCCAGCAGCTTAAGGCCCTCGACTAGCGGGAGAAAAAGGGGAACCCTCTACAATGAGCAGTTCTTC
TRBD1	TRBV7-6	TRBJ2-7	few	CASSSPPGQGTTGSSYEQYF	TGTGCCAGCAGCTCTCCACCGGGACAGGGGACCACCGGGAGCTCCTACGAGCAGTACTTC